The 32 T cell receptor beta chains listed next were all sequenced from one sample in a study of blood T cell repertoires in COVID-19. Repertoires were generated with immunoSEQ multiplex PCR, while TCRdb's copy carries only in-frame clones and drops some. Of hundreds of thousands of clones listed, around 86% are singletons. Material: PBMCs or T cells enriched from blood (not recorded which). These receptors were taken from a man aged 25 to 40 who had recovered from COVID-19.

The rearrangement joins TRBV15 to TRBJ2-5, with TRBD2 as a possible D gene (6 bases). Trimming stripped 0 bases from V and 6 bases from J, with 11 bases between. CDR1 is LNHNV, CDR2 YYDKDF, per germline (reference sequence). CDR3 length: 14 residues. The CDR3 region has the DNA TGTGCCACCAGCAGAGAACCTAGCGAACAGACCCAGTACTTC. Translated: CATSREPSEQTQYF.

V usage is TRBV19 and J usage is TRBJ1-1; a weak D match, TRBD1 (6 bases). Per germline, CDR1 LNHDA and CDR2 SQIVND (reference sequence). V gave up 3 bases and J gave up 2 bases, with 16 bases separating them. This CDR3 has 16 amino acids. As DNA, the CDR3 is TGTGCCAGTAGTATTCGAGGGGGGGGTCTTAACACTGAAGCTTTCTTT. This gives the protein CASSIRGGGLNTEAFF.

This chain connects TRBV7-9 to TRBJ1-2; no clear D. V was cut by 2 bases and J by 1 base, with 11 bases left in between. The CDR3 extends over 15 amino acids. The germline CDR1 and CDR2 sequences are SEHNR and FQNEAQ (reference sequence). As DNA, the CDR3 is TGTGCCAGCAGCTTAAACCAACGGGTTAACTATGGCTACACCTTC. Translation: CASSLNQRVNYGYTF.

This chain connects TRBV2 to TRBJ2-5, with 10 bases aligning to TRBD1. Looked up from germline, CDR1 is SNHLY and CDR2 is FYNNEI. J was trimmed by 5 bases and V by 0 bases; bases with no gene match: 9. This CDR3 is built from 17 residues. In DNA form, the CDR3 reads TGTGCCAGCAGTGAAGCGGAGGGACAGGGGTATTTGGAGACCCAGTACTTC. The encoded protein is CASSEAEGQGYLETQYF.

The chain recombines TRBV6-1 with TRBJ2-3, with 7 positions matching TRBD2. The CDR3 loop spans 15 amino acids. Losses at the gene ends were 2 bases for V and 8 bases for J; bases not matched to a gene: 10. CDR1 and CDR2 (germline): MNHNS, SASEGT. The CDR3 loop is CASSERRGLLGTQYF. Here the CDR3 DNA reads TGTGCCAGCAGTGAAAGGCGGGGACTATTGGGTACGCAGTATTTT.

This clone was seen a handful of times. This sequence joins TRBV5-5 and TRBJ1-2; D is uncertain. Trimming took 3 bases from V and 8 from J, leaving 14 bases between them. This CDR3 region has 13 residues. CDR1 and CDR2 from the germline V gene are SGHKS and YYEKEE (reference sequence). The CDR3 bases are TGTGCCAGCAGCTCGACGGGGTTCCAGGGCTACACCTTC. Protein sequence: CASSSTGFQGYTF.

This clone turned up a few times. V and J are TRBV12-3 or TRBV12-4 and TRBJ1-1; D is unclear. The CDR3 contains 12 residues. The V end lost 6 bases, the J end lost 3 bases, and 8 bases lay between the germline ends. The CDR3 sequence is CASSTRYTEAFF. In DNA, the CDR3 is TGTGCCAGCAGCACGAGGTACACTGAAGCTTTCTTT.

DNA of the CDR3: TGTGCCACCAGTGACCCCACAGACGGGATTGGTTTAGAAGAGACCCAGTACTTC. Translating it yields CATSDPTDGIGLEETQYF. This rearrangement joins TRBV24-1 to TRBJ2-5, with D possibly being TRBD2 (5 bases). The V gene's germline CDR1 is KGHDR and CDR2 SFDVKD. This CDR3 comprises 18 residues. Trimming stripped 4 bases from V and 3 bases from J, with 23 bases between.

The rearrangement uses TRBV19 and TRBJ1-4; 9 positions match TRBD1. V lost 4 bases to trimming and J lost 3 bases; unmatched junction nucleotides: 6. Germline V gene sequence: CDR1 LNHDA, CDR2 SQIVND (reference sequence). This CDR3 has 16 amino acids. This CDR3 is CASSTDRGLANEKLFF. As DNA, the CDR3 is TGTGCCAGTAGTACGGACAGGGGACTTGCTAATGAAAAACTGTTTTTT.

The chain joins TRBV4-2 to TRBJ2-1, with TRBD1 identical over 9 bases. The CDR3 has 14 amino acids. In germline, CDR1 is LGHNA, CDR2 YNFKEQ. V trimming: 2 bases; J trimming: 6 bases; junction bases outside the gene matches: 2. The CDR3 region has the DNA TGTGCCAGCAGCCAACCGACAGGGGGCAATGAGCAGTTCTTC. Translated: CASSQPTGGNEQFF.

This sequence joins TRBV18 and TRBJ2-7, with 7 bases that match TRBD2. The CDR3 has 16 amino acids. Per germline, CDR1 KGHSH and CDR2 LQKENI. Trimming removed 2 bases from V and 3 bases from J; junction bases left unmatched: 10. CDR3 in amino acids: CASSPVGSSSGYEQYF. DNA for the CDR3: TGTGCCAGCTCACCAGTTGGGTCTTCTAGCGGCTACGAGCAGTACTTC. Together with reference TRBV18 and TRBJ2-7, the CDR3 gives the full variable domain: NAGVMQNPRHLVRRRGQEARLRCSPMKGHSHVYWYRQLPEEGLKFMVYLQKENIIDESGMPKERFSAEFPKEGPSILRIQQVVRGDSAAYFCASSPVGSSSGYEQYFGPGTRLTVT.

The V and J genes are TRBV7-9 and TRBJ2-7; 8 nucleotides line up with TRBD2. This CDR3 is 14 amino acids long. CDR1 is SEHNR and CDR2 is FQNEAQ in the germline V gene (reference sequence). Trimming took 4 bases from V and 2 from J; bases not matched to a gene: 4. The CDR3 here is CASSSGLGAYEQYF. DNA of the CDR3: TGTGCCAGCAGCTCGGGACTAGGGGCCTACGAGCAGTACTTC.

The V and J genes are TRBV6-5 and TRBJ2-7; 11 nucleotides line up with TRBD1. V lost 5 bases, J lost 3 bases, and 6 bases stayed unmatched. The CDR3 sequence is 15 residues long. In germline, CDR1 is MNHEY, CDR2 SVGAGI. The CDR3 region is CASSPPGTGGYEQYF. The CDR3 nucleotides read TGTGCCAGCAGTCCACCCGGGACAGGGGGCTACGAGCAGTACTTC.

In DNA, the CDR3 is TGTGCCAGCAGCGGGGTTCAGGGTAAAAACTATGGCTACACCTTC. Amino acid sequence: CASSGVQGKNYGYTF. The J gene is TRBJ1-2, the V gene TRBV5-6; the D gene is possibly TRBD1 (5 bases). Deletions cut 4 bases from V and 2 bases from J, with 15 bases between. The CDR3 is made up of 15 amino acids. Germline CDR1 reads SGHDT; CDR2 reads YYEEEE.

The genes are TRBV30 and TRBJ2-7; 9 nucleotides match TRBD1. Per the germline V gene, CDR1 is GTSNPN and CDR2 is SVGIG (reference sequence). The CDR3 totals 17 residues. Germline trimming cut 3 bases from V and 0 bases from J; bases unmatched to any gene: 12. The CDR3 coding sequence is TGTGCCTGGAGCACCTGGGGGACAGGGACGACCTCCTACGAGCAGTACTTC. This translates into CAWSTWGTGTTSYEQYF.

The rearrangement uses TRBV15 and TRBJ2-7; D may be TRBD1 (5 bases). V gave up 1 base and J gave up 1 base, with 8 bases separating them. CDR1 LNHNV and CDR2 YYDKDF come from the germline V gene (reference sequence). The CDR3 sequence is 14 residues long. CDR3 sequence (DNA): TGTGCCACCAGCAGAGTAAGACAGTCCTACGAGCAGTACTTC. Translated, it gives CATSRVRQSYEQYF.

The gene calls are TRBV19 and TRBJ1-5, with TRBD1 matching 7 bases. In germline, CDR1 is LNHDA, CDR2 SQIVND (reference sequence). This CDR3 has 14 residues. Unmatched junction bases numbered 10, after V lost 5 bases and J lost 9 bases. CDR3 sequence reads: CASSPPGQIAPQHF. The CDR3 nucleotides are TGTGCCAGTAGTCCCCCGGGACAGATCGCGCCCCAGCATTTT.

The chain joins TRBV5-1 to TRBJ1-1, with D uncertain. Germline V gene data show CDR1 as SGHRS and CDR2 as YFSETQ. V lost 7 bases to trimming and J lost 9 bases, with 16 bases between them. The CDR3 totals 12 residues. The DNA of the CDR3 is TGCGCCAGCTACCTGGAGAGGATGAAAGCTTTCTTT. Its protein product is CASYLERMKAFF.

This chain connects TRBV3-1 (or the pseudogene TRBV3-2) to TRBJ2-7; TRBD1 matches 10 bases. J was trimmed by 3 bases and V by 6 bases; bases with no gene match: 8. Looked up from germline, CDR1 is LGHDT and CDR2 is YNNKEL (reference sequence). The CDR3 consists of 15 residues. In DNA, the CDR3 is TGTGCCAGCAGGAGACAGGGGGCTAAGGTCTACGAGCAGTACTTC. Translating it yields CASRRQGAKVYEQYF.

In this sample, this clone turned up a few times. The CDR3 nucleotides are TGTGCCAGCAGTCCCGGGACAGGTCTAAGCTCCTACAATGAGCAGTTCTTC. It encodes CASSPGTGLSSYNEQFF. The rearrangement joins TRBV6-6 to TRBJ2-1; TRBD1 matches 8 bases. Germline CDR1 MNHNY, CDR2 SVGAGI (reference sequence). The CDR3 runs 17 residues. V lost 5 bases, J lost 0 bases, and 9 bases stayed unmatched.

The chain employs TRBV7-9 and TRBJ1-2, with D tentatively TRBD1 (6 bases). With 3 bases removed from V and 8 bases from J, the gap between germline ends came to 10 bases. Germline V gene lookup returns CDR1 SEHNR and CDR2 FQNEAQ (reference sequence). The CDR3 extends over 12 amino acids. In DNA, the CDR3 is TGTGCCAGCAGCTTGACAGGAAACGGCTACACCTTC. The encoded protein is CASSLTGNGYTF.

The rearrangement links TRBV6-5 to TRBJ2-7; TRBD1 agrees at 8 bases. The CDR3 loop spans 15 amino acids. The V gene end was trimmed by 2 bases and the J gene end by 2 bases; junction bases not matched to a gene: 5. From germline, CDR1 is MNHEY and CDR2 SVGAGI. CDR3 in DNA: TGTGCCAGCAGTTACACCCGGACAGGGACCTACGAGCAGTACTTC. It is translated as CASSYTRTGTYEQYF.

CDR3 DNA sequence: TGTGCCAGTAGGGGGACAGGGGGCCAGGATACGCAGTATTTT. Translating it yields CASRGTGGQDTQYF. The genes are TRBV7-9 and TRBJ2-3, with TRBD1 matching over 12 bases. The CDR3 sequence is 14 residues long. J was trimmed by 6 bases and V by 9 bases; bases with no gene match: 7. From germline, CDR1 is SEHNR and CDR2 FQNEAQ (reference sequence).

The CDR3 is CASSPRGREATEAFF. The CDR3 DNA reads TGTGCCAGCAGTCCTAGGGGCAGGGAGGCGACTGAAGCTTTCTTT. The J gene is TRBJ1-1, the V gene TRBV27; D possibly corresponds to TRBD1 (5 bases). The V end lost 5 bases, the J end lost 5 bases, and 18 bases lay between the germline ends. CDR1 and CDR2 from the germline V gene are MNHEY and SMNVEV (reference sequence). This CDR3 is 15 amino acids long.

The rearrangement links TRBV9 to TRBJ1-6; possible D gene TRBD1, 5 bases. The germline V gene encodes CDR1 SGDLS and CDR2 YYNGEE. The CDR3 is made up of 15 amino acids. Trimming stripped 2 bases from V and 7 bases from J, with 13 bases between. CDR3 protein: CASSVGGNPNSPLHF. The CDR3, as DNA: TGTGCCAGCAGCGTTGGGGGGAACCCCAATTCACCCCTCCACTTT.

In its sample, this clone was seen once. The chain has TRBV5-4 and TRBJ2-7; TRBD2 matches at 8 bases. The CDR3 is made up of 15 amino acids. Germline trimming cut 0 bases from V and 3 bases from J; bases unmatched to any gene: 5. The germline V gene encodes CDR1 SGHNT and CDR2 YYREEE (reference sequence). Written as DNA, the CDR3 is TGTGCCAGCAGCTTGGCCGGGGGGGACAACTACGAGCAGTACTTC. It translates to CASSLAGGDNYEQYF.

This clone was observed a single time. This chain joins TRBV5-1 and TRBJ1-2; D not certain. The CDR3 sequence is 16 residues long. The V end lost 4 bases, the J end lost 7 bases, and 23 bases lay between the germline ends. CDR1 is SGHRS, CDR2 YFSETQ, per germline. This CDR3 is CASSLATAGTMGGYTF. CDR3 nucleotides: TGCGCCAGCAGCCTGGCCACTGCAGGAACGATGGGTGGCTACACCTTC.

CDR3 bases: TGTGCCAGCTCACCAGCTAGCGGGGGATACAATGAGCAGTTCTTC. Translating it yields CASSPASGGYNEQFF. The rearrangement uses TRBV18 and TRBJ2-1, with TRBD2 matching 10 bases. The length of the CDR3 is 15 residues. V lost 2 bases, J lost 4 bases, and 2 bases stayed unmatched. CDR1 is KGHSH and CDR2 is LQKENI in the germline V gene. Together with reference TRBV18 and TRBJ2-1, the CDR3 gives the full variable domain: NAGVMQNPRHLVRRRGQEARLRCSPMKGHSHVYWYRQLPEEGLKFMVYLQKENIIDESGMPKERFSAEFPKEGPSILRIQQVVRGDSAAYFCASSPASGGYNEQFFGPGTRLTVL.

This clone is a singleton in its sample. V usage is TRBV6-5 and J usage is TRBJ1-1; D remains ambiguous. Germline CDR1 is MNHEY and CDR2 is SVGAGI. V was clipped by 4 bases and J by 4 bases, with 16 bases between them. This CDR3 contains 15 residues. CDR3 sequence: CASSFLSDGSTEAFF. The CDR3 DNA follows: TGTGCCAGCAGTTTTTTAAGCGACGGAAGCACTGAAGCTTTCTTT.

The CDR3, as DNA: TGTGCCATCTCAACCCAGCGGGGGAGCACAGATACGCAGTATTTT. This codes for CAISTQRGSTDTQYF. This rearrangement joins TRBV10-3 to TRBJ2-3; 8 nucleotides agree with TRBD2. The V and J ends lost 8 bases and 0 bases, in that order; junction bases with no gene match: 7. The CDR3 is 15 amino acids. The V gene's germline CDR1 is ENHRY and CDR2 SYGVKD.

This chain uses TRBV6-5 with TRBJ2-2, with TRBD1 identical over 7 bases. With V trimmed by 6 bases and J by 5 bases, 6 bases remained unmatched. Germline V gene lookup returns CDR1 MNHEY and CDR2 SVGAGI. The CDR3 totals 14 residues. The CDR3 protein is CASRRTGRTGELFF. The CDR3 nucleotides are TGTGCCAGCAGACGGACAGGTCGGACCGGGGAGCTGTTTTTT.

This clone was counted only a few times. The chain recombines TRBV25-1 with TRBJ2-7, with a possible D match to TRBD1 (6 bases). CDR3 length: 14 residues. CDR1 is MGHDK, CDR2 SYGVNS, per germline. V was shortened by 5 bases and J by 4 bases, with 15 bases between the two germline ends. The CDR3, as DNA: TGTGCCAGCAGTCCCAGGGGCAGAGTTTACGAGCAGTACTTC. Protein product: CASSPRGRVYEQYF.